The T cell receptor beta chain under discussion was sequenced for a study of cytomegalovirus exposure and HLA in healthy donors. Remarks on this clone: What it binds is not known.

Trimming shortened V by 9 bases and J by 5 bases, and 16 bases separated the two germline ends. CDR1 is MNHEY, CDR2 SMNVEV, per germline (reference sequence). There are 13 residues in the CDR3. These donors were members of the approximately 120-subject validation cohort, a group separate from the approximately 670-subject first cohort. Sequencing was performed with immunoSEQ multiplex PCR; in TCRdb, only in-frame clones are kept and a portion is missing. The table includes around 300,000 clones, 88% detected once. General study findings and limits: TCR beta chains numbering 150 to 200 were designated cytomegalovirus-associated.

The receptor's source is a man aged 25-45 years in good health and CMV-seronegative. The rearrangement links TRBV27 to TRBJ2-5; tentatively, D is TRBD2 (7 bases). Input material: PBMCs. This chain's CDR3 is CASKGGLQETQYF. The CDR3 nucleotides are TGTGCCAGTAAGGGGGGGCTGCAGGAGACCCAGTACTTC.